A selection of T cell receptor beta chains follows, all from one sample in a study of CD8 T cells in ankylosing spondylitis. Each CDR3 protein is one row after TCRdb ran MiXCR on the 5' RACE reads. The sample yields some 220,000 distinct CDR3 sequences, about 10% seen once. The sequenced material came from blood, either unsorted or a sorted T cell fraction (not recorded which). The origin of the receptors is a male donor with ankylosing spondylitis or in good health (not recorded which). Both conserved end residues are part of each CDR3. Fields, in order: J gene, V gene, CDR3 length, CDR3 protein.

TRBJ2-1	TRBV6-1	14	CASSVDRVSNEQFF
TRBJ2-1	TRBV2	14	CASRAGTSGALQFF
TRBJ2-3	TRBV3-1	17	CASSQEVLADTTDAQYF
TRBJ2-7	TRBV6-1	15	CASCSGRAHSYEQYF
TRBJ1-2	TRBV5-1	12	CASSLNGDGYTF
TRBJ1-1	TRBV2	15	CASSLYGQANTEAFF
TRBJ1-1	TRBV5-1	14	CASSWDQLNTEAFF
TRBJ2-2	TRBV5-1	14	CASRPDANTGELFF
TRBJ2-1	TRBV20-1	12	CSVAGGSDEQFF
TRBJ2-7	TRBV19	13	CASSVPNRSEQYF
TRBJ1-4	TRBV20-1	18	CSARGRTGAGGTNEKLFF
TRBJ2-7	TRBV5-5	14	CASSLDGPPYEQYF
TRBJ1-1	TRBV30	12	CALLPRGTEAFF
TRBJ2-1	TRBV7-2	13	CASSSRPYNEQFF
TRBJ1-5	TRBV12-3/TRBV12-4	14	CASSSQGAYQPQHF
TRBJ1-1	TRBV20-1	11	CSARESTEAFF
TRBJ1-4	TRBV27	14	CASSWVGPNEKLFF
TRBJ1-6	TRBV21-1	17	CASSTYPRVSYNSPLHF
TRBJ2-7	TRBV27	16	CASSRDRGFVNDEQYF